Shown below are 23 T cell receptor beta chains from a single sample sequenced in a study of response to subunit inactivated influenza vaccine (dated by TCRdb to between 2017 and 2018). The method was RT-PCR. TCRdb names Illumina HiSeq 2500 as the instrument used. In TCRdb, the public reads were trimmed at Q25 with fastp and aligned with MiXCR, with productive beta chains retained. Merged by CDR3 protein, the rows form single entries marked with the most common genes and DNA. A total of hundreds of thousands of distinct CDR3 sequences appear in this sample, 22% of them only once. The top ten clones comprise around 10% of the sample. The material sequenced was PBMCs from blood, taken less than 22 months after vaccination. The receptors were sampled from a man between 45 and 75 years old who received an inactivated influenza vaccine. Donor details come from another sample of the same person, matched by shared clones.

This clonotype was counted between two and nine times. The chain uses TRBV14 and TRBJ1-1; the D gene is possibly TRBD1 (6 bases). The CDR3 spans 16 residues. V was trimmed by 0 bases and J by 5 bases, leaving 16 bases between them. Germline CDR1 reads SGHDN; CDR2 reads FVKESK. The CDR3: CASSQDHGQIHTEAFF. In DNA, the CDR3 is TGTGCCAGCAGCCAAGATCACGGACAGATACATACTGAAGCTTTCTTT.

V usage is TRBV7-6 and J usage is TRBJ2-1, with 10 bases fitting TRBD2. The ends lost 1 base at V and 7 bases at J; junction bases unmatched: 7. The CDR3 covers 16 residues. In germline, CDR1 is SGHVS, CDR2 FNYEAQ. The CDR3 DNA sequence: TGTGCCAGCAGCTTAGTTCCAGCGGGGGGGCTTAATGAGCAGTTCTTC. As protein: CASSLVPAGGLNEQFF.

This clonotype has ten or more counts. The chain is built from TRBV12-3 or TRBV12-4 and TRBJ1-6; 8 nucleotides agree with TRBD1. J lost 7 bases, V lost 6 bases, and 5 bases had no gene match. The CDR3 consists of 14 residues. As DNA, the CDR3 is TGTGCCAGCAGGGAGAGACAGGGGAATTCACCCCTCCACTTT. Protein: CASRERQGNSPLHF.

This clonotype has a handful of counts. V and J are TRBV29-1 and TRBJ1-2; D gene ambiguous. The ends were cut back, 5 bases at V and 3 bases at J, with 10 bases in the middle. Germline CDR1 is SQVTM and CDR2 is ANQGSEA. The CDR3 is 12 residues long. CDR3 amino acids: CSVRGRDYGYTF. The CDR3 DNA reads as TGCAGCGTTCGAGGAAGGGACTATGGCTACACCTTC.

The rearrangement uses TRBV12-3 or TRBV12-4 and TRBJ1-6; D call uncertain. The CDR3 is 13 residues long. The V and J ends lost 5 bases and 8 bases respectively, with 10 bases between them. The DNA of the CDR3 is TGTGCCAGCAGTCCCGGACGGGATTCACCCCTCCACTTT. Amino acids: CASSPGRDSPLHF.

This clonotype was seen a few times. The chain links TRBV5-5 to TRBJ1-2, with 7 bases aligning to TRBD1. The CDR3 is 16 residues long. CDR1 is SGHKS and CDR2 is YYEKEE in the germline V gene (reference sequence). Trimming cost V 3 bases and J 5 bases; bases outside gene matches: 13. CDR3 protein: CASSWETGDLGYGYTF. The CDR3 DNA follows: TGTGCCAGCAGCTGGGAAACAGGGGATTTAGGGTATGGCTACACCTTC.

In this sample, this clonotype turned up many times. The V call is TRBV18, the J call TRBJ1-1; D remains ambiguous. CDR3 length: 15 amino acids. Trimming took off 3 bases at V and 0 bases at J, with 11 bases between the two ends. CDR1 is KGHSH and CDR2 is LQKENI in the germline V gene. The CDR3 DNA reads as TGTGCCAGCTCACCTTATACCGGTCTGAACACTGAAGCTTTCTTT. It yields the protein CASSPYTGLNTEAFF.

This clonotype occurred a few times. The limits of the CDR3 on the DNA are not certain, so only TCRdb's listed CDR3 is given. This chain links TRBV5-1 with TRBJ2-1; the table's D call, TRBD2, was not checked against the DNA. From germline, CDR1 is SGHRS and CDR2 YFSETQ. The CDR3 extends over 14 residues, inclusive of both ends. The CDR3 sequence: CASSSSGGPNEQFF.

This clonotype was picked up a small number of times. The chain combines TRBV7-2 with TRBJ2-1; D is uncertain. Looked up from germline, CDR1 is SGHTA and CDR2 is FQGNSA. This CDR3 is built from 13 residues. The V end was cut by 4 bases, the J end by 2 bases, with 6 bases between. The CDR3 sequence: CASSSVPYNEQFF. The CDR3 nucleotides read TGTGCCAGCAGCTCGGTCCCCTACAATGAGCAGTTCTTC.

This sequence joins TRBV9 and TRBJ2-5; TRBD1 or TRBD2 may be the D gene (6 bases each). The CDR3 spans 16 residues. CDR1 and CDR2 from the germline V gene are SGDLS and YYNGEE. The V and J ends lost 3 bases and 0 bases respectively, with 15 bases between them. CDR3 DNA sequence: TGTGCCAGCAGCGGTAGAAGGGGGAGGAACCAAGAGACCCAGTACTTC. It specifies CASSGRRGRNQETQYF.

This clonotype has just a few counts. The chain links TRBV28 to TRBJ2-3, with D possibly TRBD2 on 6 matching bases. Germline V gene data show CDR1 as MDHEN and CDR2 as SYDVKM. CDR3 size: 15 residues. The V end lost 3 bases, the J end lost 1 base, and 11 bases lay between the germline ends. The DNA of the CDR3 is TGTGCCAGCAGTTTGAGTCCTAGCGGCACAGATACGCAGTATTTT. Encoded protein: CASSLSPSGTDTQYF.

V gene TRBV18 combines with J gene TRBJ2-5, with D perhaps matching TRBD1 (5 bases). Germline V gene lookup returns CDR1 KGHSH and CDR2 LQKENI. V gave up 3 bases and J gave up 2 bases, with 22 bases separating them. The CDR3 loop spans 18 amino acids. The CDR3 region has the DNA TGTGCCAGCTCACCTTTCAAGCAGGGCGCTAACCGACAAGAGACCCAGTACTTC. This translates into CASSPFKQGANRQETQYF.

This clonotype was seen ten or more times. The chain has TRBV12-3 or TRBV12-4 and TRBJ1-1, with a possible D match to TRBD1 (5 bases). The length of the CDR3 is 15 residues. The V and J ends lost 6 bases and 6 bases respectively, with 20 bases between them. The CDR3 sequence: CASRYGWGPSAEAFF. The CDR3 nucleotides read TGTGCCAGCAGATACGGTTGGGGCCCCAGCGCTGAAGCTTTCTTT.

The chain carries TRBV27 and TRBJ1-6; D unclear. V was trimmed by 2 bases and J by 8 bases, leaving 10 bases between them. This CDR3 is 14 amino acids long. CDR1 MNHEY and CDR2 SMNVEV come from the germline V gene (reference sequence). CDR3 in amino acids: CASSLPRGDSPLHF. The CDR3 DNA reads TGTGCCAGCAGTTTACCTCGTGGGGATTCACCCCTCCACTTT.

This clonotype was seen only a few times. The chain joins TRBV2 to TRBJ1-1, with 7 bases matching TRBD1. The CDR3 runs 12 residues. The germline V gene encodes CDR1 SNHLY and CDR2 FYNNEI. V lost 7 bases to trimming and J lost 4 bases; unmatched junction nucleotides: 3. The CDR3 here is CASNYRGTEAFF. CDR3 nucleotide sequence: TGTGCCAGCAACTACAGGGGCACTGAAGCTTTCTTT.

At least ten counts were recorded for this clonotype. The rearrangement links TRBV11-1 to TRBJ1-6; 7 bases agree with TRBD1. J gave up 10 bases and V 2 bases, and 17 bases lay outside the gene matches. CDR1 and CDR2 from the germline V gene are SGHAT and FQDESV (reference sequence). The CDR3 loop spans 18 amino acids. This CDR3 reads CASSLMSSGTGAGSPLHF. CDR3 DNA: TGTGCCAGCAGCTTAATGTCGTCGGGAACAGGGGCAGGGTCACCCCTCCACTTT.

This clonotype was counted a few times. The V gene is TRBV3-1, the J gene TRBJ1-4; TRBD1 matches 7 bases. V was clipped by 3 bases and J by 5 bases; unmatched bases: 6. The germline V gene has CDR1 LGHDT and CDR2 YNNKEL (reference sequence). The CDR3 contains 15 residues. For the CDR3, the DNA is TGTGCCAGCAGCCACCGGGACAGACGAAATGAAAAACTGTTTTTT. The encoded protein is CASSHRDRRNEKLFF.

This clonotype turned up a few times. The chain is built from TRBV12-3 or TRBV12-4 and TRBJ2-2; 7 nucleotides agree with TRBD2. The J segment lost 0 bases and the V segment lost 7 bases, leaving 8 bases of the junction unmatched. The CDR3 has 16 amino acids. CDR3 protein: CASTNPTSPNTGELFF. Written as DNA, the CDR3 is TGTGCCAGCACCAACCCGACTAGCCCGAACACCGGGGAGCTGTTTTTT.

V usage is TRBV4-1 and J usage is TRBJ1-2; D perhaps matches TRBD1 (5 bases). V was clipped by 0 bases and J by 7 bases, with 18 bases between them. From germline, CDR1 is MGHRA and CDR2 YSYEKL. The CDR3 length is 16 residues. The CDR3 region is CASSQDLGRARVGYTF. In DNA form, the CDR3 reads TGCGCCAGCAGCCAAGATCTGGGCAGGGCGAGGGTTGGCTACACCTTC.

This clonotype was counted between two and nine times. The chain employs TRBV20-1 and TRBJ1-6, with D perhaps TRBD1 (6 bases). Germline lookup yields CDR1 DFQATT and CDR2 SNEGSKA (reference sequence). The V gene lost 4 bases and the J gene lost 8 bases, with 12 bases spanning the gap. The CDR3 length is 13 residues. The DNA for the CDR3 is TGCAGTGCTAACCGGGACACCTATTCACCCCTCCACTTT. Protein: CSANRDTYSPLHF.

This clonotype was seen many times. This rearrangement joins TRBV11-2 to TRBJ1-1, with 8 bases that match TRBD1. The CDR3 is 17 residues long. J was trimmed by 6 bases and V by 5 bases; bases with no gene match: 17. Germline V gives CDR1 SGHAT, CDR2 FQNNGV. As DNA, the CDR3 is TGTGCCAGCAGCCCAGGACAGGGCCGAAAATCGAGGGCTGAAGCTTTCTTT. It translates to CASSPGQGRKSRAEAFF.

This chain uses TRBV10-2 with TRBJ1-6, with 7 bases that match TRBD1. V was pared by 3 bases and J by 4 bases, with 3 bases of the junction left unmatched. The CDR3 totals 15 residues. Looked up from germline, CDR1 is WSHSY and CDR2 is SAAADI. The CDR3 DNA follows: TGCGCCAGCAGTGAACAGGGGCGGTATAATTCACCCCTCCACTTT. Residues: CASSEQGRYNSPLHF.

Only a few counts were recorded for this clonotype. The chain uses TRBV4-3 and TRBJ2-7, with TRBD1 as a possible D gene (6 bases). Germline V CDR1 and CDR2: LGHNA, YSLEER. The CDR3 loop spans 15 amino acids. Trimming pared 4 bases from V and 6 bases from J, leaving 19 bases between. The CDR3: CASSREPLTGSEQYF. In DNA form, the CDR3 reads TGCGCCAGCAGCCGGGAACCCCTGACAGGTAGCGAGCAGTACTTC.